The clone carrying this T cell receptor beta chain was counted once. These data come from a study of cytomegalovirus exposure and HLA in healthy donors. 13 Jbeta primers and 60 Vbeta primers were used for the PCR. Assay used: immunoSEQ multiplex PCR; TCRdb lists only in-frame clones, some missing. This table has under 140,000 clones, approximately 79% appearing once. Germline trimming cut 6 bases from V and 7 bases from J; bases unmatched to any gene: 12. This CDR3 region has 15 residues. CDR1 and CDR2 from the germline V gene are MNHNY and SVGAGI (reference sequence). The chain is built from TRBV6-6 and TRBJ1-5; 7 bases agree with TRBD1. The source of this sequence is a man aged 30-40 years in good health and CMV-seropositive. The sample was PBMCs. The CDR3 DNA reads TGTGCCAGCAGCCCCTCAGGGGGTGAGAACCAGCCCCAGCATTTT. It specifies CASSPSGGENQPQHF.